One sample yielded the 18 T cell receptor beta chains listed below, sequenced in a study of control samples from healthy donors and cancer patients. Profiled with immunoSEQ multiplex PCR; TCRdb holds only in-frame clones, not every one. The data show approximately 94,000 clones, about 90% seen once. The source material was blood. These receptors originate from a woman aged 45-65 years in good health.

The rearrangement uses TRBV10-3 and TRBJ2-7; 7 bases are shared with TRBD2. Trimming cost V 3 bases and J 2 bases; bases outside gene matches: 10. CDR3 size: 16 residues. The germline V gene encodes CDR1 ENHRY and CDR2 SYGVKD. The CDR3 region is CAISDPGRGETYEQYF. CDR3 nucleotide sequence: TGTGCCATCAGTGACCCCGGACGGGGGGAAACCTACGAGCAGTACTTC.

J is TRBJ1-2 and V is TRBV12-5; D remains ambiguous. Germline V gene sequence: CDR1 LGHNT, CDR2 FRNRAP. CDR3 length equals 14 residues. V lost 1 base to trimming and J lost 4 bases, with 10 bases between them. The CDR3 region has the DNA TGTGCTAGTGGTTTGGACGTGTCAGGCTATGGCTACACCTTC. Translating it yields CASGLDVSGYGYTF.

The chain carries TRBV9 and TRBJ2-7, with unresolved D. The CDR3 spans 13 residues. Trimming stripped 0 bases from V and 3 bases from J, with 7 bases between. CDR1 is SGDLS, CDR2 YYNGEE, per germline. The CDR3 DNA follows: TGTGCCAGCAGCGTAGGTGGGCGCTACGAGCAGTACTTC. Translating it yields CASSVGGRYEQYF.

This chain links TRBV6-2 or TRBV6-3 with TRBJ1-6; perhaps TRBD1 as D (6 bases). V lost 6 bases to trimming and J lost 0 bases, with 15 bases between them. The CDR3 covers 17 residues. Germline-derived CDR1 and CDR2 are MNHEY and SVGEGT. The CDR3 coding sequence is TGTGCCAGCAGCTGGACAGTTACGAGCTCCTATAATTCACCCCTCCACTTT. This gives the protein CASSWTVTSSYNSPLHF.

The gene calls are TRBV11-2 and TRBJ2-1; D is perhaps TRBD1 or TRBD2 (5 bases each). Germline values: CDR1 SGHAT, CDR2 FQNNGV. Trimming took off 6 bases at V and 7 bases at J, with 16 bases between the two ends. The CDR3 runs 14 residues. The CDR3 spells CASRGLAGINEQFF. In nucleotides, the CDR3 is TGTGCCAGCAGAGGGCTAGCAGGGATTAATGAGCAGTTCTTC.

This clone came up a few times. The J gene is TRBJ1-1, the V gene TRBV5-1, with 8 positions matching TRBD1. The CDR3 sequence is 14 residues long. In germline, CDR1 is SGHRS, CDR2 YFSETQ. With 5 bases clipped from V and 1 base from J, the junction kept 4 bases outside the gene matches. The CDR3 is CASRAGTGNTEAFF. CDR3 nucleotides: TGCGCCAGCAGGGCCGGGACAGGGAACACTGAAGCTTTCTTT.

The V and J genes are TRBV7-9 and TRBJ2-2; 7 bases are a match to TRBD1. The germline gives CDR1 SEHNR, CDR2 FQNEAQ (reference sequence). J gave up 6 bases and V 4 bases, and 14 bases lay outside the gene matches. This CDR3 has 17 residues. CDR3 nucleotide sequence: TGTGCCAGCAGCTCCCCCAGCGACAGGGTTATATCCGGGGAGCTGTTTTTT. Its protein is CASSSPSDRVISGELFF.

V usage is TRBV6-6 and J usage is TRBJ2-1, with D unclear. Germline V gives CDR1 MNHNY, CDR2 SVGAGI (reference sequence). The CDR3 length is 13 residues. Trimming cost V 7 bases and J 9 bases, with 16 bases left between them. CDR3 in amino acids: CASTAGPLPEQFF. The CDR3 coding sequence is TGTGCCAGCACTGCCGGCCCGCTCCCTGAGCAGTTCTTC.

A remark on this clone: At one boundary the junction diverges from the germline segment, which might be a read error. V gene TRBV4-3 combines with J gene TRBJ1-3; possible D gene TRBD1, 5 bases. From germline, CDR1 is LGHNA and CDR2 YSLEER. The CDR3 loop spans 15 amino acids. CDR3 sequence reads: CASSRQQAPDGRIDF. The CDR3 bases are TGCGCCAGCAGCCGGCAACAGGCCCCGGACGGCCGAATCGATTTT.

CDR3 coding DNA: TGTGCCAGTAGTATAGACGATGGCTATGGCTACACCTTC. Protein product: CASSIDDGYGYTF. V and J are TRBV19 and TRBJ1-2; D gene unclear. The germline V gene encodes CDR1 LNHDA and CDR2 SQIVND (reference sequence). The CDR3 contains 13 residues. V was pared by 0 bases and J by 4 bases, with 6 bases between.

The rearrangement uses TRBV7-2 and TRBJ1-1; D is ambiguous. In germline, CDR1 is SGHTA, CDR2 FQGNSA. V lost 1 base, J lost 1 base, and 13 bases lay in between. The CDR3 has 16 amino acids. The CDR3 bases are TGTGCCAGCAGCTTAGACATCCTTGGCGGGAACACTGAAGCTTTCTTT. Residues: CASSLDILGGNTEAFF.

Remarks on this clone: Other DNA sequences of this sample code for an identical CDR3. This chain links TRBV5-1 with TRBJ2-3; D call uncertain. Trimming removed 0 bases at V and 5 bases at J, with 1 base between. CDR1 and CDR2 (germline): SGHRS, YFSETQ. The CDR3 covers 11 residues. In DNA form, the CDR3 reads TGCGCCAGCAGCTTGGGAGATACGCAGTATTTT. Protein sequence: CASSLGDTQYF.

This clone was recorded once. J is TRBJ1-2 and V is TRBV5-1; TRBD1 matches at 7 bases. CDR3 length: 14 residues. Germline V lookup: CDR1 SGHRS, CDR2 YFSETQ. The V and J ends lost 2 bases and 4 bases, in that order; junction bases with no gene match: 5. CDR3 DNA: TGCGCCAGCAGCTTCGACAGGGAGCTCTATGGCTACACCTTC. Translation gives CASSFDRELYGYTF.

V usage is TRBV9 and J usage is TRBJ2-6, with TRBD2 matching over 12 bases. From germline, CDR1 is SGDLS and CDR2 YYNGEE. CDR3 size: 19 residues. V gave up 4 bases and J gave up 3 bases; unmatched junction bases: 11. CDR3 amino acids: CASSSLTSGRVYGANVLTF. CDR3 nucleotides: TGTGCCAGCAGCTCCCTGACTAGCGGGAGAGTCTATGGGGCCAACGTCCTGACTTTC.

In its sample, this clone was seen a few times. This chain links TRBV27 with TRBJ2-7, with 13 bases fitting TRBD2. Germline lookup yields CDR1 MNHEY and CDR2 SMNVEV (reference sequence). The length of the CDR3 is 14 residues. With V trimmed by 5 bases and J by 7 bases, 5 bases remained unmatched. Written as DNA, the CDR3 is TGTGCCAGCAGTGCGGGACTAGCGGGGCCTGAGCAGTACTTC. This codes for CASSAGLAGPEQYF.

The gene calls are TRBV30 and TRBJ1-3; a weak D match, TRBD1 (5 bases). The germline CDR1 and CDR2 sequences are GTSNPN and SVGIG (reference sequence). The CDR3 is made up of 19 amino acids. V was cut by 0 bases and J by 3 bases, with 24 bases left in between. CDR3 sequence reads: CAWSVRGHDRGTHGNTIYF. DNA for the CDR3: TGTGCCTGGAGTGTACGGGGCCACGACAGAGGGACCCATGGAAACACCATATATTTT.

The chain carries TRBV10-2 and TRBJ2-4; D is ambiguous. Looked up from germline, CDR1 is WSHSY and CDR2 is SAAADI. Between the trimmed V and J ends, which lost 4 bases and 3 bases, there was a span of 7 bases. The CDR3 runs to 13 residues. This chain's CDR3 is CASSVANKNIQYF. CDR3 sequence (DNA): TGCGCCAGCAGTGTAGCCAACAAAAACATTCAGTACTTC.

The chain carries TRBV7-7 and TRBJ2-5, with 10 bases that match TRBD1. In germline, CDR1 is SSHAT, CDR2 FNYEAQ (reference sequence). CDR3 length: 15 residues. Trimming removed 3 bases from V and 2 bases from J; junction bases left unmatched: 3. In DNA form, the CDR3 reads TGTGCCAGCAGCTTGCCGGGACAGGGGCAAGAGACCCAGTACTTC. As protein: CASSLPGQGQETQYF.